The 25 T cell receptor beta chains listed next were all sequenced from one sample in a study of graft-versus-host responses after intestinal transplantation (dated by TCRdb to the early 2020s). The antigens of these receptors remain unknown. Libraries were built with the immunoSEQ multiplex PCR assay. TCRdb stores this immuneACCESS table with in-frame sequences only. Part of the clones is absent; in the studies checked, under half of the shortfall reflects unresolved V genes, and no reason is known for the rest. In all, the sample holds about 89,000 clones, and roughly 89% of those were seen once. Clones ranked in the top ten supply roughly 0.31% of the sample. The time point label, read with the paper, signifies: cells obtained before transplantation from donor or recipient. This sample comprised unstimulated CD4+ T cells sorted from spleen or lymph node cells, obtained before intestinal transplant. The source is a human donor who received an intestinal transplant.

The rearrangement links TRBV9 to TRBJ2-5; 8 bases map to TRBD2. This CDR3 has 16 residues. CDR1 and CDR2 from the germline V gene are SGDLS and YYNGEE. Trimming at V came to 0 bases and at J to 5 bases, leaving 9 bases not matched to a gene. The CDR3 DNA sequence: TGTGCCAGCAGCGTAGGGCCAGCTAGCGGGCGGGAGACCCAGTACTTC. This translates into CASSVGPASGRETQYF. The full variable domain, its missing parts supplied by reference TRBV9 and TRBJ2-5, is DSGVTQTPKHLITATGQRVTLRCSPRSGDLSVYWYQQSLDQGLQFLIQYYNGEERAKGNILERFSAQQFPDLHSELNLSSLELGDSALYFCASSVGPASGRETQYFGPGTRLLVL.

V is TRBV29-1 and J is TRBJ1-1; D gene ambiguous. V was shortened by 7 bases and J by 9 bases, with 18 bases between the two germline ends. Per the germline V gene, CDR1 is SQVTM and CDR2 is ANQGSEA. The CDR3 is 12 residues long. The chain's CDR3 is CSGRLLGFQAFF. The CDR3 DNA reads TGCAGCGGGAGGTTGTTGGGATTTCAAGCTTTCTTT.

For the CDR3, the DNA is TGTGCCAGTAGGGGACAGCAAGAGACCCAGTACTTC. Encoded protein: CASRGQQETQYF. The V gene is TRBV19, the J gene TRBJ2-5, with TRBD1 identical over 7 bases. With 6 bases clipped from V and 2 bases from J, the junction kept 0 bases outside the gene matches. The CDR3 consists of 12 residues. Germline V gives CDR1 LNHDA, CDR2 SQIVND (reference sequence).

CDR3: CSASWGQPQHF. The CDR3 nucleotides are TGCAGTGCTAGTTGGGGACAGCCCCAGCATTTT. The chain employs TRBV20-1 and TRBJ1-5; D gene unclear. Germline CDR1 reads DFQATT; CDR2 reads SNEGSKA (reference sequence). V dropped 3 bases and J dropped 7 bases, with 7 bases sitting between them. This CDR3 spans 11 amino acids.

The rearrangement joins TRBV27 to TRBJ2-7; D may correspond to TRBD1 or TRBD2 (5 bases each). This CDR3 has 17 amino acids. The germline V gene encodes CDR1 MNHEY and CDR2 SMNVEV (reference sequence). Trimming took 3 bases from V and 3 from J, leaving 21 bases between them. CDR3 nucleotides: TGTGCCAGCAGTTTTAGGGGTCCGGGACCCCTCTACTACGAGCAGTACTTC. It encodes CASSFRGPGPLYYEQYF.

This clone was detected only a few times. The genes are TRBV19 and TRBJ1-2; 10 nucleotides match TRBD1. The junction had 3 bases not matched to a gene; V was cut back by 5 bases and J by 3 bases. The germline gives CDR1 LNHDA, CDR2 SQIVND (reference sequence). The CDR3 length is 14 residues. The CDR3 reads CASSAGTGDYGYTF. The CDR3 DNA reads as TGTGCCAGTAGTGCCGGGACAGGGGACTATGGCTACACCTTC.

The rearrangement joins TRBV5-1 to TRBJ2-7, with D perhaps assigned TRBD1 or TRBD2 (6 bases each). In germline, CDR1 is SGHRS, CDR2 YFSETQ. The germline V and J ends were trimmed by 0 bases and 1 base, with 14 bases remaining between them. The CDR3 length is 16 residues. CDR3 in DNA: TGCGCCAGCAGCTTGGGAGGGGGGCGCGGGTCCTACGAGCAGTACTTC. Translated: CASSLGGGRGSYEQYF.

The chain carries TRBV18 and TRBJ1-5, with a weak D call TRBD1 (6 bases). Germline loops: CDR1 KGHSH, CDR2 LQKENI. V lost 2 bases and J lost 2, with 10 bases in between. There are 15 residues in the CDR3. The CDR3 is CASSPGGSGNQPQHF. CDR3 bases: TGTGCCAGCTCACCAGGGGGCTCCGGCAATCAGCCCCAGCATTTT.

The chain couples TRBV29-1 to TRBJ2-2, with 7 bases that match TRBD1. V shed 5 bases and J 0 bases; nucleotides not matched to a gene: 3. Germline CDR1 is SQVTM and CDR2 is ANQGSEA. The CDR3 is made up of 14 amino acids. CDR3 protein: CSVNRGANTGELFF. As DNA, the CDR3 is TGCAGCGTTAACAGGGGCGCGAACACCGGGGAGCTGTTTTTT.

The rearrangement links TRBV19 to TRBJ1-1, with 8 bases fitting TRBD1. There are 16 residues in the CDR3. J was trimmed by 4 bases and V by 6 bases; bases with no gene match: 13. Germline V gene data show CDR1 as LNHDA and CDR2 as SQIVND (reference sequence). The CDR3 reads CASRTTGQGASTEAFF. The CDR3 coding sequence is TGTGCCAGTAGGACAACCGGACAGGGTGCGTCCACTGAAGCTTTCTTT.

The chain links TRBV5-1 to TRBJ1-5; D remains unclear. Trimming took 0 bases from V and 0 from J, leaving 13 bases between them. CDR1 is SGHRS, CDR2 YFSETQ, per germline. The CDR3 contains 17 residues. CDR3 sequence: CASSLARGFTSNQPQHF. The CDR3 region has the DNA TGCGCCAGCAGCTTGGCGAGAGGGTTTACTAGCAATCAGCCCCAGCATTTT.

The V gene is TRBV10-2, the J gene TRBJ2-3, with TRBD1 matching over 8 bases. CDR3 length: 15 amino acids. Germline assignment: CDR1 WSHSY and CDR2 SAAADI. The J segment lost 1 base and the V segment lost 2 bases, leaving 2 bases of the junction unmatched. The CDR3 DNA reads TGCGCCAGCAGTGAGCCGGGACAGGGCACAGATACGCAGTATTTT. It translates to CASSEPGQGTDTQYF.

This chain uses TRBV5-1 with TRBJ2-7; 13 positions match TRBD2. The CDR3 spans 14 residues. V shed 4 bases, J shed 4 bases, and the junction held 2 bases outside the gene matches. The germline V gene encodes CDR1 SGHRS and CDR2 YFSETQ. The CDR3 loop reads CASSPGLAGYEQYF. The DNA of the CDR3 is TGCGCCAGCAGCCCGGGACTAGCGGGATACGAGCAGTACTTC.

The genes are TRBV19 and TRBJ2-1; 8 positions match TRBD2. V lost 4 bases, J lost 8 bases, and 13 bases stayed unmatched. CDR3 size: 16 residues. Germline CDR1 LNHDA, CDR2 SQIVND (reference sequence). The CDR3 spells CASSTGSGSFSDEQFF. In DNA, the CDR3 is TGTGCCAGTAGTACCGGAAGCGGGAGTTTCTCCGATGAGCAGTTCTTC.

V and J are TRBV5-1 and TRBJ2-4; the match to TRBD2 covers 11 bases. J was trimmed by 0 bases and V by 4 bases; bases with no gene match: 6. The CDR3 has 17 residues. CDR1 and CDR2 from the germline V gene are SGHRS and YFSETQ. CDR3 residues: CASSQIAGGLAKNIQYF. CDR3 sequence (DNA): TGCGCCAGCAGCCAGATAGCGGGAGGGTTAGCCAAAAACATTCAGTACTTC. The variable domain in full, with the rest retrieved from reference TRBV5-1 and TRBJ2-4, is KAGVTQTPRYLIKTRGQQVTLSCSPISGHRSVSWYQQTPGQGLQFLFEYFSETQRNKGNFPGRFSGRQFSNSRSEMNVSTLELGDSALYLCASSQIAGGLAKNIQYFGAGTRLSVL.

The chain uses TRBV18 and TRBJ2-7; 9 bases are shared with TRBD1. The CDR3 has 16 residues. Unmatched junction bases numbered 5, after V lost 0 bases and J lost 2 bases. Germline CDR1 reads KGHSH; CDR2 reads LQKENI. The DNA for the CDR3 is TGTGCCAGCTCACCACCGGCGGGACAGGGAACCTACGAGCAGTACTTC. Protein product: CASSPPAGQGTYEQYF.

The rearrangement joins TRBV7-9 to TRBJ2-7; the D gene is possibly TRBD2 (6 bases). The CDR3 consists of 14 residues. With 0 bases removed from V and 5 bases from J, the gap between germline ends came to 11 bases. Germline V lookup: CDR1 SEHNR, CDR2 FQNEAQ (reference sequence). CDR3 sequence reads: CASSLAASVHEQYF. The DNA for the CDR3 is TGTGCCAGCAGCTTAGCGGCTAGCGTCCACGAGCAGTACTTC.

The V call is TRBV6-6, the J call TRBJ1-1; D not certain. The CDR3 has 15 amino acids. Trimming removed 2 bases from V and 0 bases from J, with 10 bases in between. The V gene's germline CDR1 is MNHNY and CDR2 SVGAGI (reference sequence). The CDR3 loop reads CASSYDTFLNTEAFF. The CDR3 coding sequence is TGTGCCAGCAGTTACGATACCTTCTTGAACACTGAAGCTTTCTTT.

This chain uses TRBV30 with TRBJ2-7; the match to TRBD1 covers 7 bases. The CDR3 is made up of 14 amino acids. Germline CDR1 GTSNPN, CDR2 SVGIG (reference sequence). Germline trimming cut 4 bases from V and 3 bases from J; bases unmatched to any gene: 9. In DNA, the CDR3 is TGTGCCTGGAACGGGGACAGACATCTCTACGAGCAGTACTTC. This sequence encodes CAWNGDRHLYEQYF.

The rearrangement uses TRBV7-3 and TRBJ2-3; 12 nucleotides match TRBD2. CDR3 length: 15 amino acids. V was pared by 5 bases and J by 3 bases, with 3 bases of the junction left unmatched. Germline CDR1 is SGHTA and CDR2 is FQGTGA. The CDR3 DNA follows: TGTGCCAGCAGCCCCGGGACTAGCGGGACAGATACGCAGTATTTT. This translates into CASSPGTSGTDTQYF.

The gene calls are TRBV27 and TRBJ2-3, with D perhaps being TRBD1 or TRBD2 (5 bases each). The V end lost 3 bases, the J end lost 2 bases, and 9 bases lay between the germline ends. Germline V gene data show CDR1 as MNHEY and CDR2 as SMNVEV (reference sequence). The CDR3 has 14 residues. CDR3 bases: TGTGCCAGCAGTTTGTGGGACCACACAGATACGCAGTATTTT. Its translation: CASSLWDHTDTQYF.

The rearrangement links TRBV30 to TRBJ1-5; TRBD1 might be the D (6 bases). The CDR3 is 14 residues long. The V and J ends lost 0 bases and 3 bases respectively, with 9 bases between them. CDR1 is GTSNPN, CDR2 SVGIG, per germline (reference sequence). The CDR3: CAWSVGGLNQPQHF. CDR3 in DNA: TGTGCCTGGAGTGTTGGGGGCCTCAATCAGCCCCAGCATTTT.

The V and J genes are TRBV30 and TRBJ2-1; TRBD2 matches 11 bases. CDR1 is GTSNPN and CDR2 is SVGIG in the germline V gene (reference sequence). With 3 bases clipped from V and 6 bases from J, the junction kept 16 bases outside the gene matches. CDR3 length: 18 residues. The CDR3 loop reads CAWRGTSGRILGLNEQFF. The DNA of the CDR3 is TGTGCCTGGAGGGGTACTAGCGGGAGAATCTTAGGCCTCAATGAGCAGTTCTTC.

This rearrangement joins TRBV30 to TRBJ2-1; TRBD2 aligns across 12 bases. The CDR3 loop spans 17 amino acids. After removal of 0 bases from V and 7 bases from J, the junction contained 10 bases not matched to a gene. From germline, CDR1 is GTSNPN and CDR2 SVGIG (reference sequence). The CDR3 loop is CAWSVSPSGRVVNEQFF. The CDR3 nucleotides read TGTGCCTGGAGTGTAAGCCCTAGCGGGAGGGTCGTGAATGAGCAGTTCTTC.

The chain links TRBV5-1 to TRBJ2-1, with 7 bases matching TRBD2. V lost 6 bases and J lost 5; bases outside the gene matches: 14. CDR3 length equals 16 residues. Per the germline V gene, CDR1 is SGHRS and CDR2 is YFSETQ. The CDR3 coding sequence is TGCGCCAGCACCGTGAGGGAGGGCCTGCCCCACAATGAGCAGTTCTTC. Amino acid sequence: CASTVREGLPHNEQFF.